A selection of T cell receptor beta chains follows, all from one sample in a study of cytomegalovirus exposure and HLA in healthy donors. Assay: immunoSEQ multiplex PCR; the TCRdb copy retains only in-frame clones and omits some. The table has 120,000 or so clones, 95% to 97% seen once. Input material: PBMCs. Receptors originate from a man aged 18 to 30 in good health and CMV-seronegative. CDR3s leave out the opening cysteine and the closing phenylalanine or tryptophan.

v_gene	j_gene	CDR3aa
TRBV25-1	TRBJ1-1	ASSWSENTEAF
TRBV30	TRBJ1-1	AWSSLPNTEAF
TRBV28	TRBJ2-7	ASTPRRSSYEQY
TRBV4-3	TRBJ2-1	ASSQDPAGTSSYNEQF
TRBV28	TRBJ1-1	ASSPENTEAF
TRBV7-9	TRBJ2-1	ASGGRPNEQF
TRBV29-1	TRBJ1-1	SVASGIHTEAF
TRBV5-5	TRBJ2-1	ASSTDRGSYNEQF
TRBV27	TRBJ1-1	ASSPTGTTEAF
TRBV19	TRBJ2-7	ASSIKGGTTYEQY
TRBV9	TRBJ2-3	ASSPRAGLSTDTQY
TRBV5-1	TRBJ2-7	ASSLGTSGMFYEQY
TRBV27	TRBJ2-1	ASAFFSVGGLNEQF
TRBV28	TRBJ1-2	ASSIGGQGGRGYT
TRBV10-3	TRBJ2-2	AISEPEPPNTGELF
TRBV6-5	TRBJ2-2	ASSYSREWVGELF
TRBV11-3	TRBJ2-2	ASSFPSHYRNTGELF
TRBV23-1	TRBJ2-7	ASSLCRDSPYEQY
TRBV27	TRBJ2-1	ASSSGTEDQF
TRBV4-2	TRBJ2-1	ASSPRTSGSVSEQF
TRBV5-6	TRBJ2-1	ASSRGGSSYNEQF
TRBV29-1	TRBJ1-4	SVATGAGEKLF
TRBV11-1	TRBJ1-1	ASSLRATGEAF
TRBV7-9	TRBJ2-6	ASSSTAVGGGANVLT
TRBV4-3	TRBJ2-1	ASSQGGNPTYNEQF
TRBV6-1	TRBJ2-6	ASSDDRPGANVLT
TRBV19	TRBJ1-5	ASSIGPGKTQPQH
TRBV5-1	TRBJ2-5	ASSLEDSQETQY
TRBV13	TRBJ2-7	ATQLSETSDSYEQY
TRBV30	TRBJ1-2	AWSSPGGGPYGYT
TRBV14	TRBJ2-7	ASSHGGGAYEQY
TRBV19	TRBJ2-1	ASSSWTSGYFDNEQF
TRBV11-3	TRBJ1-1	ASTTLWGGNTEAF
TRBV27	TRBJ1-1	ASSLSAVGAPMNTEAF
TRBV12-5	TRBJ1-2	ASGFPRTGPSGYT
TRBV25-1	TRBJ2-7	ASSGPGTGFYEQY
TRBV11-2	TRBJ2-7	ASSPQGFSSYEQY
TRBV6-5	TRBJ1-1	ASRRQSYTEAF
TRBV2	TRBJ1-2	ASSQDRGGDGYT
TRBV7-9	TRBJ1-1	ASSLDLGTNTEAF
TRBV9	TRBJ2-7	ASSSTAAPQPQY
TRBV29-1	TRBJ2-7	SGVLAGEEEQY
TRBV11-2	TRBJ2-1	ASSFGTSGPTGYNEQF
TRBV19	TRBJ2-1	ASNPLAGASYNEQF
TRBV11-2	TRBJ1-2	ASSLERGTSGGYT
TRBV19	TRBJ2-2	ASSKPTDSGELF
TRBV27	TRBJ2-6	ASSFRAGANVLT
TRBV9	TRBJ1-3	ASSDGGLAGNTIY
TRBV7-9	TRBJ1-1	ASSSDRGRRTEAF
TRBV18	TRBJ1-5	ASSPVLASNQPQH
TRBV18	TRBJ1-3	ASSPLPGQGDISSGGNTIY
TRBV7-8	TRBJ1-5	ASSLESGQPQH
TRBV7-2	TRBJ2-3	ASSATSGSTDTQY